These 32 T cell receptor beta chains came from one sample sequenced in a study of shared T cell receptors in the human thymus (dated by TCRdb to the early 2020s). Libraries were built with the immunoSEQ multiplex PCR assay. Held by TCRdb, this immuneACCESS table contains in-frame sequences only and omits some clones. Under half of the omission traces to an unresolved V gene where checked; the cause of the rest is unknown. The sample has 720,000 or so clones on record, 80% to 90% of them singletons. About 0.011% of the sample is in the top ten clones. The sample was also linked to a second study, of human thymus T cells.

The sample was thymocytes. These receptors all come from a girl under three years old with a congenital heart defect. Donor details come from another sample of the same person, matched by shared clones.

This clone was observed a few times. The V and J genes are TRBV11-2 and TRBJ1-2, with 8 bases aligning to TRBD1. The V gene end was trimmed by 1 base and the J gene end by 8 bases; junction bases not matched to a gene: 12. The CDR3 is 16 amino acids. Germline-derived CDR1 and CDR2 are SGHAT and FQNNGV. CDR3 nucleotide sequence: TGTGCCAGCAGCTTAGCCGTAGACAGGGGCAGTCTGGGCTACACCTTC. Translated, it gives CASSLAVDRGSLGYTF.

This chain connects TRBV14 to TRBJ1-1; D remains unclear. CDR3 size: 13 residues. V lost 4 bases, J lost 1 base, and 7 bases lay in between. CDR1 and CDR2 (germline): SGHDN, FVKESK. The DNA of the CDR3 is TGTGCCAGCAGCCCCGAGAAGAACACTGAAGCTTTCTTT. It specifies CASSPEKNTEAFF.

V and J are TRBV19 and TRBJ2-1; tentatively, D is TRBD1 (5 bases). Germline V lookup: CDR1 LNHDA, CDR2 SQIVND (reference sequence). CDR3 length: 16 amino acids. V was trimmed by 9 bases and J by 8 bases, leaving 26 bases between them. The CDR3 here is CASLLGHTSNGDEQFF. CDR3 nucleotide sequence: TGTGCCAGCCTCCTCGGACATACGTCGAATGGGGATGAGCAGTTCTTC.

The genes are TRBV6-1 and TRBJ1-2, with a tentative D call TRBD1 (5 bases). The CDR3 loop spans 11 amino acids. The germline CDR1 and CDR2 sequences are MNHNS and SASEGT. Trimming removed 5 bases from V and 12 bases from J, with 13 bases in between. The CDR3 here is CASSPPGGDTF. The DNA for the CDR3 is TGTGCCAGCAGTCCTCCGGGGGGGGACACCTTC.

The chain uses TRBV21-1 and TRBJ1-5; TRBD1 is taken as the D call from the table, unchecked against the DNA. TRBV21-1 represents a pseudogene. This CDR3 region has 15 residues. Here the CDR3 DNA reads TGTGCCAGCAGCAGACAGGGCGTTGGCAATCAGCCCCAGCATTTT. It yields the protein CASSRQGVGNQPQHF.

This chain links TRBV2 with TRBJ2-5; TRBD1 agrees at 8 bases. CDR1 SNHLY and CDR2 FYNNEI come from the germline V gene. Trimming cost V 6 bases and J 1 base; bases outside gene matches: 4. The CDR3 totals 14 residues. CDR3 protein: CASSGTGPQETQYF. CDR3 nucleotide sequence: TGTGCCAGCAGCGGGACAGGACCCCAAGAGACCCAGTACTTC.

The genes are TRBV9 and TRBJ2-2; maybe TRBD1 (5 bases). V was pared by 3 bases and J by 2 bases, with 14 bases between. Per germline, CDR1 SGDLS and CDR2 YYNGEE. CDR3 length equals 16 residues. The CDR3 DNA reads TGTGCCAGCAGCGGGGGCCAGGGCGGCAACACCGGGGAGCTGTTTTTT. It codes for CASSGGQGGNTGELFF. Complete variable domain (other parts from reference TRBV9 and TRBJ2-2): DSGVTQTPKHLITATGQRVTLRCSPRSGDLSVYWYQQSLDQGLQFLIQYYNGEERAKGNILERFSAQQFPDLHSELNLSSLELGDSALYFCASSGGQGGNTGELFFGEGSRLTVL.

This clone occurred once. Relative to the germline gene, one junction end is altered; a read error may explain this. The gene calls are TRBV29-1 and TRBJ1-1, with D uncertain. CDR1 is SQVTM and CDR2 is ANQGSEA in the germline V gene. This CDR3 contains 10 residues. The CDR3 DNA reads TGCAGCGTTGAAGGGCCCTTCGGGGTTTTC. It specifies CSVEGPFGVF.

The CDR3 loop is CASSIREEGRGTDTQYF. The CDR3 region has the DNA TGTGCCAGTAGTATACGGGAAGAAGGTCGGGGAACAGATACGCAGTATTTT. The chain couples TRBV19 to TRBJ2-3; possibly TRBD2 for D (5 bases). Germline V lookup: CDR1 LNHDA, CDR2 SQIVND (reference sequence). The ends were cut back, 2 bases at V and 3 bases at J, with 18 bases in the middle. The CDR3 length is 17 residues.

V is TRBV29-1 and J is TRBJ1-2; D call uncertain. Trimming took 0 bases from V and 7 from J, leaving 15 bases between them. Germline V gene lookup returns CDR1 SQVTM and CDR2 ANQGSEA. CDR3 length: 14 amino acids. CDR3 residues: CSVEDPGEKGGYTF. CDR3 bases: TGCAGCGTTGAAGATCCCGGGGAGAAGGGTGGCTACACCTTC.

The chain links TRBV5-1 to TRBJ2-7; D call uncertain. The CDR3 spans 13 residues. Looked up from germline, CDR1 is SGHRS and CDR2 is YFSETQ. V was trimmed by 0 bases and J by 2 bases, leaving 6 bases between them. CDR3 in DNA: TGCGCCAGCAGCTTGGACACCACCTACGAGCAGTACTTC. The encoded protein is CASSLDTTYEQYF. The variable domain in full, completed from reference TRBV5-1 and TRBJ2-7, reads KAGVTQTPRYLIKTRGQQVTLSCSPISGHRSVSWYQQTPGQGLQFLFEYFSETQRNKGNFPGRFSGRQFSNSRSEMNVSTLELGDSALYLCASSLDTTYEQYFGPGTRLTVT.

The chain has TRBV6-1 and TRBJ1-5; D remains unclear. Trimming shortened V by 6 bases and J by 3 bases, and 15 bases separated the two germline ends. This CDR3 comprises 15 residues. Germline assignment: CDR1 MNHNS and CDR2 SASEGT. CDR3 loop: CASSRRGSSNQPQHF. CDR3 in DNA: TGTGCCAGCAGCCGCAGAGGGAGCTCCAATCAGCCCCAGCATTTT.

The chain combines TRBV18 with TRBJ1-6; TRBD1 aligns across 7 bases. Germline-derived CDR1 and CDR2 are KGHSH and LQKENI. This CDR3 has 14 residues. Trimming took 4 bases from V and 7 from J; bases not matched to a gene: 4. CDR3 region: CASSLGTENSPLHF. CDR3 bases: TGTGCCAGCTCACTCGGGACAGAGAATTCACCCCTCCACTTT.

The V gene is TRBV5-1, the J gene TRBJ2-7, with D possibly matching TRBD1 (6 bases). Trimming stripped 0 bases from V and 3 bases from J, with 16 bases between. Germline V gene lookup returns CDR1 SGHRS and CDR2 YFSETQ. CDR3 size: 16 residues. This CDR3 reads CASSLALGRQVYEQYF. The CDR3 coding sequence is TGCGCCAGCAGCTTGGCGTTGGGAAGACAGGTCTACGAGCAGTACTTC.

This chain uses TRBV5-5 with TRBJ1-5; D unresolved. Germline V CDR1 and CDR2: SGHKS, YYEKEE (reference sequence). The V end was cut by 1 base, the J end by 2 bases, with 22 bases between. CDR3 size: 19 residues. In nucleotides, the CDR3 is TGTGCCAGCAGCTTGTCCCCCTCTGCGAACAGATCTTGCAATCAGCCCCAGCATTTT. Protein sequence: CASSLSPSANRSCNQPQHF.

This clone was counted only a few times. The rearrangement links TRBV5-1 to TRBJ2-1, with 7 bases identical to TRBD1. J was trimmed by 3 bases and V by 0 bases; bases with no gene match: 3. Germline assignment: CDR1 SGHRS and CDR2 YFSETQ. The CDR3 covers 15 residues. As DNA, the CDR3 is TGCGCCAGCAGCTTGGTACAGGGGAACTACAATGAGCAGTTCTTC. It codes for CASSLVQGNYNEQFF.

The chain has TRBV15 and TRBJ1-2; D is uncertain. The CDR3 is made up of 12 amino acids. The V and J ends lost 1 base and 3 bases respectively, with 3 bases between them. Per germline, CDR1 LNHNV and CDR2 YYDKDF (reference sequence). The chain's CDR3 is CATSRAHYGYTF. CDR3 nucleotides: TGTGCCACCAGCAGAGCTCACTATGGCTACACCTTC.

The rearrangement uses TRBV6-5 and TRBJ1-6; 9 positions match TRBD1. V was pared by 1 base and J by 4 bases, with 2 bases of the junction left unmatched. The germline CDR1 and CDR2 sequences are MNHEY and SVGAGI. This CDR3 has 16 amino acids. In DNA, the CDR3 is TGTGCCAGCAGTTACTTGACAGGGGGGTATAATTCACCCCTCCACTTT. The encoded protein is CASSYLTGGYNSPLHF.

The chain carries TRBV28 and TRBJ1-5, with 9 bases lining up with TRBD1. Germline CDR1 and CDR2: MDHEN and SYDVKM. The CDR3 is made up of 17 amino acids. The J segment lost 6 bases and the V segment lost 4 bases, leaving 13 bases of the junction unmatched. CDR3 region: CASSYPDRGNQAQPQHF. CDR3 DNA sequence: TGTGCCAGCAGTTACCCTGACAGGGGGAACCAGGCTCAGCCCCAGCATTTT.

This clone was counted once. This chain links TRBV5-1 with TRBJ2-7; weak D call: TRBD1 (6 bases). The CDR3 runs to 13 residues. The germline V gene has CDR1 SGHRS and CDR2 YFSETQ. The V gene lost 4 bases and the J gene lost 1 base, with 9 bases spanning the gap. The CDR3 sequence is CASSITGSYEQYF. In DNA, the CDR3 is TGCGCCAGCAGCATAACAGGGTCCTACGAGCAGTACTTC.

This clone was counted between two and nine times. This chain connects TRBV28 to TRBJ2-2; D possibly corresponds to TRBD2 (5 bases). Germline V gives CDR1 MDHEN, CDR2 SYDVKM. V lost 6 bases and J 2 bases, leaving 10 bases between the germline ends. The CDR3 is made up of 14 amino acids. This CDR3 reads CASSGLHNTGELFF. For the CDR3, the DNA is TGTGCCAGCAGCGGACTTCATAACACCGGGGAGCTGTTTTTT.

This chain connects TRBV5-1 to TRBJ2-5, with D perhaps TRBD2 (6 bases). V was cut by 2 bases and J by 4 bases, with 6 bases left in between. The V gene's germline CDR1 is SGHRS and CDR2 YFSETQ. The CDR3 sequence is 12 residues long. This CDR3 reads CASSLLAETQYF. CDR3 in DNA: TGCGCCAGCAGCTTACTAGCAGAGACCCAGTACTTC.

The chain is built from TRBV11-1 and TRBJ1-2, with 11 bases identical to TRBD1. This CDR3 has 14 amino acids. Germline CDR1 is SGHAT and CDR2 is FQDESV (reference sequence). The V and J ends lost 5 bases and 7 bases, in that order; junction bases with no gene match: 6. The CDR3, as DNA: TGTGCCAGCAGCCCGGGACAGGGGGAGGGTGGCTACACCTTC. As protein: CASSPGQGEGGYTF.

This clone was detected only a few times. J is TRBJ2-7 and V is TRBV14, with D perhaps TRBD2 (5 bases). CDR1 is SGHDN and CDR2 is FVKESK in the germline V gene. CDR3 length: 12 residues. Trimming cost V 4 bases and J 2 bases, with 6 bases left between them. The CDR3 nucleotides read TGTGCCAGCAGCCGGACTGCCTACGAGCAGTACTTC. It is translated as CASSRTAYEQYF. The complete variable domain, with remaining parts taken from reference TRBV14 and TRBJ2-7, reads EAGVTQFPSHSVIEKGQTVTLRCDPISGHDNLYWYRRVMGKEIKFLLHFVKESKQDESGMPNNRFLAERTGGTYSTLKVQPAELEDSGVYFCASSRTAYEQYFGPGTRLTVT.

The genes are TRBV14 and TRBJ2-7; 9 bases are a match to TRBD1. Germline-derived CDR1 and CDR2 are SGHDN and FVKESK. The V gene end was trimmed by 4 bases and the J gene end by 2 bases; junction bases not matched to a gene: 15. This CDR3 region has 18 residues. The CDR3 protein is CASSPYLRTGVLPYEQYF. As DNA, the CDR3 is TGTGCCAGCAGCCCTTATCTTAGGACAGGGGTTCTTCCCTACGAGCAGTACTTC.

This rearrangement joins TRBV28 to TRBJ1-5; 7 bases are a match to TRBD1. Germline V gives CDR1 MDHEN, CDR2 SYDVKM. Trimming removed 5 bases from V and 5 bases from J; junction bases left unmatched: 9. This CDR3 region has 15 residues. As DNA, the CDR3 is TGTGCCAGCAGTCAAGGACAGGTTCTTCATCAGCCCCAGCATTTT. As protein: CASSQGQVLHQPQHF.

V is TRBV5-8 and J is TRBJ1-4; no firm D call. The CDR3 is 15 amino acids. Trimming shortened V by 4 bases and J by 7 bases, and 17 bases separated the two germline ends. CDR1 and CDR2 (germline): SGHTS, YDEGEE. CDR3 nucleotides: TGTGCCAGCAGCCCCGGAGGGCAATGGAGTGAAAAACTGTTTTTT. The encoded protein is CASSPGGQWSEKLFF. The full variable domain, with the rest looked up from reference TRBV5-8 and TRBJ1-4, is EAGVTQSPTHLIKTRGQQATLRCSPISGHTSVYWYQQALGLGLQFLLWYDEGEERNRGNFPPRFSGRQFPNYSSELNVNALELEDSALYLCASSPGGQWSEKLFFGSGTQLSVL.

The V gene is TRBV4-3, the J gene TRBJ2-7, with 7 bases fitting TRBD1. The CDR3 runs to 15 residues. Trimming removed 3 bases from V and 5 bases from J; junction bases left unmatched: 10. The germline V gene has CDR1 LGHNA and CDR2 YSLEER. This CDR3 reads CASSQLRDSDHEQYF. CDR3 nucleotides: TGCGCCAGCAGCCAGCTTAGGGACAGCGACCACGAGCAGTACTTC.

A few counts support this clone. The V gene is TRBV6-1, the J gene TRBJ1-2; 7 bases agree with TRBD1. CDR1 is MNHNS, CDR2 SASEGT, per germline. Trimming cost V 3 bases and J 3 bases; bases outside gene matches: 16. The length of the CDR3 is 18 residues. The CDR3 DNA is TGTGCCAGCAGTGATAATGACAGGGCAGTGGACGAGGACTATGGCTACACCTTC. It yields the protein CASSDNDRAVDEDYGYTF.

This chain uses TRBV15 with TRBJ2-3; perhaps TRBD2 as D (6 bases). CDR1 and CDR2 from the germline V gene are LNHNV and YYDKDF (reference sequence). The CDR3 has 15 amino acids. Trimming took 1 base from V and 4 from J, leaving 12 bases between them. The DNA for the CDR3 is TGTGCCACCAGCAGAGGTCAGGGAGGAGCAGATACGCAGTATTTT. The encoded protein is CATSRGQGGADTQYF.

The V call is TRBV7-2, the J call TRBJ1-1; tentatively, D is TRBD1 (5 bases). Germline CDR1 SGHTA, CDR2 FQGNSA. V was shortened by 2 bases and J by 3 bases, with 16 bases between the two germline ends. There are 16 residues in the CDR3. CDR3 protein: CASSLTSSGRDTEAFF. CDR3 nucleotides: TGTGCCAGCAGCTTAACGTCGTCTGGCAGGGACACTGAAGCTTTCTTT.

CDR3 protein: CASSQKTERSSYNEQFF. The CDR3 region has the DNA TGCGCCAGCAGCCAAAAGACGGAAAGGAGCTCCTACAATGAGCAGTTCTTC. The chain couples TRBV4-1 to TRBJ2-1, with D unresolved. This CDR3 comprises 17 residues. Between the trimmed V and J ends, which lost 2 bases and 0 bases, there was a span of 14 bases. Germline lookup yields CDR1 MGHRA and CDR2 YSYEKL.